These 26 T cell receptor beta chains came from one sample sequenced in a study of control samples from healthy donors and cancer patients (dated by TCRdb to the early 2020s). The library came from the immunoSEQ multiplex PCR assay. Not all clones reach the TCRdb copy of this immuneACCESS table, which keeps in-frame sequences only. Checked studies attribute under half of the gap to unresolved V genes and leave the rest unexplained. This sample gives some 130,000 clones in total; about nine tenths of them show up just once. The ten largest clonotypes hold 2% to 3% of the sample. What was sequenced was blood. The receptors derive from a man aged 35-49 years in good health.

V is TRBV5-1 and J is TRBJ1-1; no definite D call. The CDR3 has 14 residues. Looked up from germline, CDR1 is SGHRS and CDR2 is YFSETQ. V was shortened by 4 bases and J by 7 bases, with 17 bases between the two germline ends. The CDR3 nucleotides are TGCGCCAGCAGCCCCGATAACTTTCTGGGTGAAGCTTTCTTT. Translation: CASSPDNFLGEAFF. The whole variable domain, remainder taken from reference TRBV5-1 and TRBJ1-1, is KAGVTQTPRYLIKTRGQQVTLSCSPISGHRSVSWYQQTPGQGLQFLFEYFSETQRNKGNFPGRFSGRQFSNSRSEMNVSTLELGDSALYLCASSPDNFLGEAFFGQGTRLTVV.

CDR3 nucleotides: TGTGCCACCAGTGACACCACTAGCGGGGGGGGAAATGAGCAGTTCTTC. It yields the protein CATSDTTSGGGNEQFF. The rearrangement joins TRBV24-1 to TRBJ2-1; 13 bases are shared with TRBD2. Germline V gives CDR1 KGHDR, CDR2 SFDVKD. The CDR3 loop spans 16 amino acids. The V gene end was trimmed by 4 bases and the J gene end by 7 bases; junction bases not matched to a gene: 6.

This clone was seen more than once but under ten times. The gene calls are TRBV6-4 and TRBJ1-6; D unresolved. Per the germline V gene, CDR1 is MRHNA and CDR2 is SNTAGT. Trimming removed 4 bases at V and 10 bases at J, with 17 bases between. CDR3 size: 15 residues. The CDR3 here is CASSATLRIGSPLHF. The CDR3 nucleotides are TGTGCCAGCAGTGCGACGCTAAGGATAGGGTCACCCCTCCACTTT.

This clone was found once. The CDR3 protein is CASKPGQGPYEQYF. DNA for the CDR3: TGTGCCAGTAAACCGGGACAGGGGCCCTACGAGCAGTACTTC. This sequence joins TRBV19 and TRBJ2-7; TRBD1 agrees at 10 bases. Trimming at V came to 7 bases and at J to 2 bases, leaving 5 bases not matched to a gene. Germline CDR1 LNHDA, CDR2 SQIVND (reference sequence). This CDR3 comprises 14 residues.

This chain uses TRBV29-1 with TRBJ2-1; 7 bases match TRBD2. The CDR3 contains 16 residues. Germline-derived CDR1 and CDR2 are SQVTM and ANQGSEA. The V and J ends lost 0 bases and 0 bases, in that order; junction bases with no gene match: 5. As DNA, the CDR3 is TGCAGCGTTGAAGAGGGGCGGGGGAGCTCCTACAATGAGCAGTTCTTC. It translates to CSVEEGRGSSYNEQFF.

The chain is built from TRBV9 and TRBJ2-7; 7 bases are shared with TRBD2. Germline trimming cut 5 bases from V and 2 bases from J; bases unmatched to any gene: 10. This CDR3 has 15 residues. Per the germline V gene, CDR1 is SGDLS and CDR2 is YYNGEE. In DNA, the CDR3 is TGTGCCAGCAGTCCGGGAGGCATGGGGGCCTACGAGCAGTACTTC. Amino acids: CASSPGGMGAYEQYF.

V usage is TRBV27 and J usage is TRBJ1-2, with D perhaps matching TRBD1 (6 bases). V lost 2 bases and J lost 3, with 10 bases in between. This CDR3 is 14 amino acids long. Germline lookup yields CDR1 MNHEY and CDR2 SMNVEV (reference sequence). The chain's CDR3 is CASSLDGQYYGYTF. CDR3 DNA sequence: TGTGCCAGCAGTTTAGACGGACAGTACTATGGCTACACCTTC.

The chain recombines TRBV5-1 with TRBJ2-1; TRBD2 agrees at 14 bases. Per germline, CDR1 SGHRS and CDR2 YFSETQ. V shed 4 bases and J 7 bases; nucleotides not matched to a gene: 7. The CDR3 contains 16 residues. The CDR3 nucleotides are TGCGCCAGCAGCCCCGGGGGACTAGCGGGGGCGAATGAGCAGTTCTTC. It is translated as CASSPGGLAGANEQFF. The whole variable domain, filled in from reference TRBV5-1 and TRBJ2-1, reads KAGVTQTPRYLIKTRGQQVTLSCSPISGHRSVSWYQQTPGQGLQFLFEYFSETQRNKGNFPGRFSGRQFSNSRSEMNVSTLELGDSALYLCASSPGGLAGANEQFFGPGTRLTVL.

The chain employs TRBV4-1 and TRBJ2-5; 9 bases are a match to TRBD2. V trimming: 3 bases; J trimming: 5 bases; junction bases outside the gene matches: 4. The CDR3 is 14 amino acids. Per the germline V gene, CDR1 is MGHRA and CDR2 is YSYEKL. The CDR3 loop reads CASSQGLAPETQYF. In DNA form, the CDR3 reads TGCGCCAGCAGCCAGGGACTAGCTCCGGAGACCCAGTACTTC.

The rearrangement links TRBV5-4 to TRBJ1-1; no firm D call. V was clipped by 2 bases and J by 1 base, with 6 bases between them. The CDR3 runs to 13 residues. Germline CDR1 SGHNT, CDR2 YYREEE (reference sequence). In nucleotides, the CDR3 is TGTGCCAGCAGCTTTCTGACGAACACTGAAGCTTTCTTT. Translation gives CASSFLTNTEAFF.

This chain joins TRBV15 and TRBJ2-2; 9 nucleotides line up with TRBD2. The length of the CDR3 is 16 residues. Germline V gene lookup returns CDR1 LNHNV and CDR2 YYDKDF (reference sequence). Losses at the gene ends were 5 bases for V and 6 bases for J; bases not matched to a gene: 10. CDR3 sequence (DNA): TGTGCCACCAGCCGACCCCGCCGCGGGGGGGCCGGGGAGCTGTTTTTT. Protein: CATSRPRRGGAGELFF. The entire variable domain, with the rest obtained from reference TRBV15 and TRBJ2-2, is as follows: DAMVIQNPRYQVTQFGKPVTLSCSQTLNHNVMYWYQQKSSQAPKLLFHYYDKDFNNEADTPDNFQSRRPNTSFCFLDIRSPGLGDTAMYLCATSRPRRGGAGELFFGEGSRLTVL.

The chain is built from TRBV7-9 and TRBJ1-1, with no clear D. The germline gives CDR1 SEHNR, CDR2 FQNEAQ (reference sequence). Trimming shortened V by 2 bases and J by 4 bases, and 8 bases separated the two germline ends. The CDR3 spans 13 residues. CDR3 bases: TGTGCCAGCAGCTTATTCTCTAGCACTGAAGCTTTCTTT. Protein sequence: CASSLFSSTEAFF.

The V call is TRBV5-1, the J call TRBJ1-5; 9 nucleotides match TRBD1. Germline V gene sequence: CDR1 SGHRS, CDR2 YFSETQ. The V segment lost 4 bases and the J segment 4 bases; nucleotides outside the gene matches: 15. The CDR3 spans 18 residues. This CDR3 is CASSPHPGQGIGNQPQHF. As DNA, the CDR3 is TGCGCCAGCAGCCCACATCCCGGACAGGGGATTGGAAATCAGCCCCAGCATTTT.

There are a few counts of this clone. The V and J genes are TRBV5-1 and TRBJ1-1; D possibly corresponds to TRBD1 (6 bases). Deletions cut 2 bases from V and 1 base from J, with 9 bases between. This CDR3 is 14 amino acids long. CDR1 and CDR2 (germline): SGHRS, YFSETQ. CDR3 residues: CASSFGTPNTEAFF. CDR3 nucleotide sequence: TGCGCCAGCAGCTTCGGGACACCGAACACTGAAGCTTTCTTT.

The chain links TRBV2 to TRBJ1-6; TRBD1 might be the D (6 bases). Germline loops: CDR1 SNHLY, CDR2 FYNNEI. The CDR3 is 16 residues long. V gave up 3 bases and J gave up 0 bases, with 9 bases separating them. The CDR3 here is CASSDRGGSYNSPLHF. The CDR3 coding sequence is TGTGCCAGCAGTGACAGGGGAGGCTCCTATAATTCACCCCTCCACTTT.

The chain employs TRBV2 and TRBJ2-2; TRBD2 might be the D (7 bases). CDR1 SNHLY and CDR2 FYNNEI come from the germline V gene. The CDR3 loop spans 15 amino acids. V was cut by 6 bases and J by 2 bases, with 13 bases left in between. The CDR3 loop is CASRAGAANTGELFF. CDR3 in DNA: TGTGCCAGCAGGGCGGGGGCTGCAAACACCGGGGAGCTGTTTTTT.

The gene calls are TRBV7-8 and TRBJ2-2, with 8 bases aligning to TRBD1. Germline-derived CDR1 and CDR2 are SGHVS and FQNEAQ. The CDR3 has 18 amino acids. The J segment lost 0 bases and the V segment lost 4 bases, leaving 10 bases of the junction unmatched. CDR3 in DNA: TGTGCCAGCAGCTCCCGGGACAGGTTCACAGCGAACACCGGGGAGCTGTTTTTT. Its translation is CASSSRDRFTANTGELFF.

This clone appeared a single time. This sequence joins TRBV5-1 and TRBJ1-4; 11 bases fit TRBD1. The J segment lost 0 bases and the V segment lost 4 bases, leaving 2 bases of the junction unmatched. The CDR3 length is 16 residues. In germline, CDR1 is SGHRS, CDR2 YFSETQ. The chain's CDR3 is CASSVGQGATNEKLFF. The CDR3, as DNA: TGCGCCAGCAGCGTGGGACAGGGGGCAACTAATGAAAAACTGTTTTTT.

This clone was observed a single time. The V call is TRBV5-8, the J call TRBJ2-2; 8 nucleotides line up with TRBD1. This CDR3 region has 16 residues. CDR1 is SGHTS, CDR2 YDEGEE, per germline. The V gene end was trimmed by 1 base and the J gene end by 4 bases; junction bases not matched to a gene: 6. The chain's CDR3 is CASSLFGTGATGELFF. In DNA, the CDR3 is TGTGCCAGCAGCTTGTTTGGGACAGGCGCCACCGGGGAGCTGTTTTTT.

The J gene is TRBJ2-1, the V gene TRBV9; D is possibly TRBD1 or TRBD2 (5 bases each). V was cut by 0 bases and J by 1 base, with 8 bases left in between. The CDR3 runs 15 residues. Germline-derived CDR1 and CDR2 are SGDLS and YYNGEE. The chain's CDR3 is CASSVEGRSYNEQFF. The CDR3 DNA reads TGTGCCAGCAGCGTAGAGGGACGGTCCTACAATGAGCAGTTCTTC.

This clone was detected once. The rearrangement links TRBV20-1 to TRBJ2-3, with D unresolved. The CDR3 runs to 10 residues. The V gene lost 1 base and the J gene lost 6 bases, with 2 bases spanning the gap. Germline V gene data show CDR1 as DFQATT and CDR2 as SNEGSKA (reference sequence). The CDR3 DNA reads TGCAGTGCTAGAGTTGATACGCAGTATTTT. Its protein is CSARVDTQYF.

This clone was picked up a small number of times. The CDR3 reads CASSGGMKNEKLFF. The CDR3 DNA is TGTGCCAGCAGCGGGGGTATGAAGAATGAAAAACTGTTTTTT. The chain is built from TRBV7-9 and TRBJ1-4; D is perhaps TRBD1 (5 bases). Trimming took off 5 bases at V and 5 bases at J, with 12 bases between the two ends. The CDR3 has 14 residues. Germline CDR1 SEHNR, CDR2 FQNEAQ (reference sequence).

The rearrangement uses TRBV29-1 and TRBJ2-7; the D is unclear. The V gene lost 6 bases and the J gene lost 5 bases, with 17 bases spanning the gap. Germline CDR1 SQVTM, CDR2 ANQGSEA. CDR3 length: 13 amino acids. CDR3 DNA sequence: TGCAGCGTCCCCGGCAGCAAGCTCCACGAGCAGTACTTC. This gives the protein CSVPGSKLHEQYF.

This chain connects TRBV28 to TRBJ1-4; 8 nucleotides line up with TRBD1. CDR1 is MDHEN, CDR2 SYDVKM, per germline. The CDR3 consists of 13 residues. V shed 3 bases, J shed 11 bases, and the junction held 5 bases outside the gene matches. The CDR3 DNA reads as TGTGCCAGCAGTTTGACCCAGGGGGCCAAACTGTTTTTT. It specifies CASSLTQGAKLFF.

This chain connects TRBV21-1 to TRBJ2-3. TRBV21-1 is reported as a pseudogene. The CDR3 extends over 11 amino acids. CDR3 bases: TGTGCCAGCAGCAAGGAACTGTGGGAGTATTTT. Translation: CASSKELWEYF.

The genes are TRBV2 and TRBJ2-1; 8 nucleotides align to TRBD2. After removal of 1 base from V and 6 bases from J, the junction contained 5 bases not matched to a gene. This CDR3 contains 15 residues. Germline values: CDR1 SNHLY, CDR2 FYNNEI. CDR3 DNA sequence: TGTGCCAGCAGTGAAGAAGCGGGGGAGTTCAATGAGCAGTTCTTC. Its protein is CASSEEAGEFNEQFF. Using reference TRBV2 and TRBJ2-1 for the parts outside the CDR3, the full variable domain is EPEVTQTPSHQVTQMGQEVILRCVPISNHLYFYWYRQILGQKVEFLVSFYNNEISEKSEIFDDQFSVERPDGSNFTLKIRSTKLEDSAMYFCASSEEAGEFNEQFFGPGTRLTVL.